This TCR beta chain was sequenced during a study of T cells in women clearing cervical HPV infection. Study in general: Controls' single incident HPV16 infection cleared within 12 months without precancer. Only a few women had HLA typing results available. General study results and limits: CIN3+ cases had significantly higher TCR richness than controls; evenness did not differ. TRBV6-7 abundance was lower in cases than controls (around 0.11% versus 0.15%).

The CDR3 length is 14 residues. The germline V gene has CDR1 SGHRS and CDR2 YFSETQ. The J segment lost 4 bases and the V segment lost 5 bases, leaving 7 bases of the junction unmatched. A word on this clone: Antigen: not known. The CDR3 extends 3 residues past the end of the read, so its final part is completed from the germline J gene.

Some clones are missing from TCRdb's copy, which holds only in-frame ones; the method was immunoSEQ multiplex PCR. The repertoire shows approximately 22,000 clones; the top ten hold over 7.5%. The V gene is TRBV5-1, the J gene TRBJ1-2, with 8 bases aligning to TRBD1. Input material: blood buffy coat. The origin of this receptor is a woman aged 18 to 69 with a cervical HPV16 infection that either progressed to CIN3+ or cleared (not recorded which). Incomplete CDR3 DNA: TGCGCCAGCAGGGCCGGGACAGGAGCCTATGGC. Its protein product is CASRAGTGAYG. The CDR3 in its entirety is CASRAGTGAYGYTF.